The rows below give T cell receptor beta chains drawn from one sample of a study of early T cells in non-severe SARS-CoV-2 infection. Each CDR3 protein is one row after TCRdb ran MiXCR on the 5' RACE reads. Here the sample spans over 50,000 distinct CDR3 sequences, less than 10% being singletons. Input material: whole blood. These receptors all stem from an adult who was a healthcare worker with PCR-confirmed SARS-CoV-2 infection or an uninfected control (not recorded which). The CDR3 runs from the conserved cysteine through the conserved F or W. A D gene is named only where the DNA matches it firmly. Only part of the rows carry a size: once, few, many, or a class if the clone is expanded.

D	V	size	J	CDR3	DNA
TRBD2	TRBV28	few	TRBJ2-1	CASSASSGAGFF	TGTGCCAGCAGTGCCTCTAGCGGGGCTGGGTTCTTC
NA	TRBV6-5	many	TRBJ1-2	CASSYEAGGGYTF	TGTGCCAGCAGTTACGAGGCAGGTGGTGGCTACACCTTC
TRBD1	TRBV20-1	NA	TRBJ2-5	CSAVTGVNAMPPQETQYF	TGCAGTGCTGTAACAGGGGTAAACGCCATGCCCCCTCAAGAGACCCAGTACTTC
NA	TRBV27	NA	TRBJ1-1	CASSFGGNTEAFF	TGTGCCAGCAGTTTCGGCGGGAACACTGAAGCTTTCTTT
TRBD1	TRBV7-6	NA	TRBJ1-6	CASRAGQNNSPLHF	TGTGCCAGCAGAGCGGGACAGAATAATTCACCCCTCCACTTT
TRBD1	TRBV9	many	TRBJ1-1	CASSPQGARTEAFF	TGTGCCAGCAGCCCACAGGGGGCGCGGACTGAAGCTTTCTTT
NA	TRBV3-1	NA	TRBJ1-5	CASSQGQGQGQPQHF	TGTGCCAGCAGCCAGGGGCAGGGGCAGGGTCAGCCCCAGCATTTT
NA	TRBV14	many	TRBJ2-1	CASSPLGENEQFF	TGTGCCAGCAGCCCGCTTGGGGAGAATGAGCAGTTCTTC
NA	TRBV20-1	many	TRBJ2-3	CSLSEWGDTQYF	TGCAGTCTTAGCGAGTGGGGGGATACGCAGTATTTT
NA	TRBV7-3	many	TRBJ1-1	CASSYGANTEAFF	TGTGCCAGCAGCTACGGGGCGAACACTGAAGCTTTCTTT
NA	TRBV2	NA	TRBJ1-4	CATSLGPKDAKLFF	TGTGCCACGAGCCTAGGGCCGAAGGATGCAAAACTGTTTTTT
TRBD2	TRBV5-1	NA	TRBJ2-1	CASSLGTSGGHNEQFF	TGCGCCAGCAGCTTGGGGACTAGCGGGGGGCACAATGAGCAGTTCTTC
NA	TRBV6-6	few	TRBJ1-6	CASSYGQVYSPLHF	TGTGCCAGCAGTTATGGGCAGGTTTATTCACCCCTCCACTTT
TRBD1	TRBV6-5	NA	TRBJ2-3	CASSPDRKSTNTQYF	TGTGCCAGCAGTCCGGACAGGAAAAGCACAAATACGCAGTATTTT
NA	TRBV5-4	NA	TRBJ2-3	CASSFRDADTQYF	TGTGCCAGCAGCTTCAGGGACGCAGATACGCAGTATTTT